This T cell receptor beta chain was recovered during a study of blood T cell repertoires in COVID-19. Study as a whole: Acute-phase and convalescent COVID-19 samples originated in the United States, Italy and Spain. Sources were T cells, B-cell-depleted T cells, or PBMCs; the material itself was cDNA or gDNA.

This clone was recorded once. Authors' analysis steps: It was from reference gene primer amplification that nucleated cell counts were estimated. TCRdb's table, derived via immunoSEQ multiplex PCR, lists solely in-frame clones and lacks some. D and trimming come from the DNA, and the V and J calls and clone size come from that table. There are 190,000 or so clones in the sample; 85% to 90% occur only once, and 0.62% lies in the top ten. This CDR3 has 14 residues. J lost 1 base, V lost 5 bases, and 3 bases had no gene match. Germline CDR1 and CDR2: SGHTA and FQGNSA. This sequence joins TRBV7-2 and TRBJ1-1, with TRBD1 matching 8 bases. Material for sequencing was peripheral blood. The receptor comes from a man between 50 and 59 years old with acute or convalescent COVID-19. The CDR3 loop is CASSKQGGNTEAFF. The CDR3 coding sequence is TGTGCCAGCAGCAAACAGGGGGGGAACACTGAAGCTTTCTTT. Full variable domain (missing parts from reference TRBV7-2 and TRBJ1-1): GAGVSQSPSNKVTEKGKDVELRCDPISGHTALYWYRQSLGQGLEFLIYFQGNSAPDKSGLPSDRFSAERTGGSVSTLTIQRTQQEDSAVYLCASSKQGGNTEAFFGQGTRLTVV.